The 13 T cell receptor beta chains listed next were all sequenced from one sample in a study of T-cell memory formation after mild COVID-19 listed by TCRdb under 2021. The protocol used for the library was 5' RACE. The sequencing machine was an Illumina NovaSeq 6000. Starting from the raw public reads, TCRdb applied fastp trimming at Q25, assembled clones with MiXCR and retained in-frame beta chains. Here each entry gathers all rows of one CDR3 protein and keeps the most common genes and DNA. Recorded for this sample are 200,000 or so distinct CDR3 sequences; roughly 17% of them occurred a single time. Jointly, the top ten make up 2% to 2.5% of the sample. Sequenced sample: PBMCs or a T cell subset sorted from them (not recorded which). The receptors shown here come from an adult woman who had mild COVID-19 (a few samples of this study predate the infection). The sample titles of this study are shuffled in the database, so cell type and time point are left out; the donor was told from shared clones.

The V gene is TRBV6-1, the J gene TRBJ2-4; 7 positions match TRBD1. The CDR3 loop spans 17 amino acids. The V segment lost 7 bases and the J segment 0 bases; nucleotides outside the gene matches: 12. Germline V gene lookup returns CDR1 MNHNS and CDR2 SASEGT. The CDR3 reads CASTRDSRLGAKNIQYF. DNA of the CDR3: TGTGCCAGCACCCGGGACAGTCGGTTGGGAGCCAAAAACATTCAGTACTTC.

The J gene is TRBJ2-6, the V gene TRBV5-1, with no clear D. The V and J ends lost 4 bases and 3 bases respectively, with 11 bases between them. Germline loops: CDR1 SGHRS, CDR2 YFSETQ. This CDR3 contains 15 residues. In DNA form, the CDR3 reads TGCGCCAGCAGCGTTACCGCTTTTGGGGCCAACGTCCTGACTTTC. This gives the protein CASSVTAFGANVLTF.

A few counts support this clonotype. The CDR3 loop is CATSDAEETGNTIYF. The CDR3, as DNA: TGTGCCACCAGTGACGCAGAGGAGACTGGAAACACCATATATTTT. The chain has TRBV24-1 and TRBJ1-3; D gene unclear. CDR1 and CDR2 from the germline V gene are KGHDR and SFDVKD. This CDR3 is 15 amino acids long. V lost 4 bases, J lost 2 bases, and 11 bases lay in between.

This clonotype was counted at least ten times. The rearrangement links TRBV6-6 to TRBJ2-1; D is unclear. The CDR3 runs to 12 residues. V lost 5 bases and J 8 bases, leaving 10 bases between the germline ends. Germline V gives CDR1 MNHNY, CDR2 SVGAGI (reference sequence). The CDR3 DNA reads TGTGCCAGCAGTCCCGGACGCTATGAGCAGTTCTTC. Translated, it gives CASSPGRYEQFF.

This clonotype was found a few times. The genes are TRBV7-3 and TRBJ2-7; D is perhaps TRBD1 (6 bases). CDR3 length: 13 residues. Trimming removed 4 bases from V and 5 bases from J, with 12 bases in between. The V gene's germline CDR1 is SGHTA and CDR2 FQGTGA. CDR3 nucleotide sequence: TGTGCCAGCAGCTCTACAGGGTCGAACGAGCAGTACTTC. It is translated as CASSSTGSNEQYF.

This clonotype was detected ten times or more. J is TRBJ1-1 and V is TRBV7-2; 8 positions match TRBD1. The length of the CDR3 is 13 residues. CDR1 is SGHTA and CDR2 is FQGNSA in the germline V gene. After removal of 5 bases from V and 5 bases from J, the junction contained 4 bases not matched to a gene. CDR3 DNA sequence: TGTGCCAGCAGCCCAGGGGGCGCGACTGAAGCTTTCTTT. Its protein is CASSPGGATEAFF.

This clonotype has only a few counts. This chain links TRBV20-1 with TRBJ1-5; D is uncertain. With 3 bases removed from V and 4 bases from J, the gap between germline ends came to 7 bases. CDR1 DFQATT and CDR2 SNEGSKA come from the germline V gene (reference sequence). The CDR3 has 12 residues. The CDR3 region has the DNA TGCAGTGCTAGCAGTGGAAATCAGCCCCAGCATTTT. It encodes CSASSGNQPQHF.

The table lists this clonotype with a few counts. The CDR3, as DNA: TGTGCCAGCAGCTGGACAGGGGATATCGAGCAGTACTTC. Amino acids: CASSWTGDIEQYF. The rearrangement links TRBV6-1 to TRBJ2-7, with 9 bases fitting TRBD1. V shed 6 bases and J 6 bases; nucleotides not matched to a gene: 6. The CDR3 loop spans 13 amino acids. Germline loops: CDR1 MNHNS, CDR2 SASEGT.

The chain employs TRBV12-3 or TRBV12-4 and TRBJ2-5, with TRBD1 matching over 10 bases. The ends lost 5 bases at V and 7 bases at J; junction bases unmatched: 13. The CDR3 loop spans 16 amino acids. CDR3 nucleotides: TGTGCCAGCAGTCCGAGACAGGGGGCGTATGGAGGGACCCAGTACTTC. As protein: CASSPRQGAYGGTQYF.

In its sample, this clonotype was seen a few times. V is TRBV6-5 and J is TRBJ2-3, with a weak D call TRBD1 (6 bases). V was clipped by 0 bases and J by 5 bases, with 21 bases between them. Germline V CDR1 and CDR2: MNHEY, SVGAGI. The CDR3 is 18 residues long. The CDR3 DNA sequence: TGTGCCAGCAGTTACTCCCCACCCGGGACACTCGCCGGAGATACGCAGTATTTT. Translating it yields CASSYSPPGTLAGDTQYF.

The rearrangement uses TRBV18 and TRBJ2-7; D not resolved. With 3 bases removed from V and 4 bases from J, the gap between germline ends came to 10 bases. This CDR3 spans 13 amino acids. Germline V gene sequence: CDR1 KGHSH, CDR2 LQKENI. Written as DNA, the CDR3 is TGTGCCAGCTCACCGGCTATGGAGTACGAGCAGTACTTC. Its protein is CASSPAMEYEQYF.

A single count supports this clonotype. The rearrangement uses TRBV18 and TRBJ1-2; TRBD1 aligns across 7 bases. V lost 3 bases to trimming and J lost 6 bases; unmatched junction nucleotides: 4. CDR1 and CDR2 from the germline V gene are KGHSH and LQKENI. The CDR3 runs 13 residues. The CDR3 DNA sequence: TGTGCCAGCTCACCTAGGGACAGCGATGGCTACACCTTC. It codes for CASSPRDSDGYTF.

This clonotype was detected only a few times. V is TRBV5-1 and J is TRBJ1-1; D perhaps matches TRBD1 (5 bases). CDR1 is SGHRS and CDR2 is YFSETQ in the germline V gene. The CDR3 spans 15 residues. Trimming removed 2 bases from V and 4 bases from J, with 15 bases in between. In DNA, the CDR3 is TGCGCCAGCAGCTTCGGCCATATGGGGGGCACTGAAGCTTTCTTT. Its translation is CASSFGHMGGTEAFF.